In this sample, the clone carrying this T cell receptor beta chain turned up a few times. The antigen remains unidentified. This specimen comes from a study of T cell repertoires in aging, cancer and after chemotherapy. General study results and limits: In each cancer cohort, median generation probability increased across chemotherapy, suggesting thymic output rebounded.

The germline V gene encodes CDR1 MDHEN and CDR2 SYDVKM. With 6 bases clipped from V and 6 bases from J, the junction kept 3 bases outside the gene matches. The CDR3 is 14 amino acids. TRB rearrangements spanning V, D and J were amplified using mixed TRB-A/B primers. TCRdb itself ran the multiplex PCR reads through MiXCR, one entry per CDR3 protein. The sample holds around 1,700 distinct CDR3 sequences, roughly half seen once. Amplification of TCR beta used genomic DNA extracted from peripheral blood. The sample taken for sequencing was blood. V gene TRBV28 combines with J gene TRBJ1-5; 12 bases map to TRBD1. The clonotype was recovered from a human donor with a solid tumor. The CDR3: CASRGQGAFQPQHF. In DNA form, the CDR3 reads TGTGCCAGCAGGGGACAGGGGGCTTTTCAGCCCCAGCATTTT. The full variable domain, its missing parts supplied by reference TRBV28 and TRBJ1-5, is DVKVTQSSRYLVKRTGEKVFLECVQDMDHENMFWYRQDPGLGLRLIYFSYDVKMKEKGDIPEGYSVSREKKERFSLILESASTNQTSMYLCASRGQGAFQPQHFGDGTRLSIL.